A selection of T cell receptor beta chains follows, all from one sample in a study of shared clonotypes between healthy human individuals. TCRdb keeps only in-frame clones here, not all; method: immunoSEQ multiplex PCR. The sample contains roughly 720,000 clones, 90% of which appear only once. The sequenced sample consisted of memory CD8+ T cells from PBMCs. Receptors originate from a young man in good health. Some clones in this sample may be carry-over from other donors' samples. Both conserved end residues are part of each CDR3. D genes are given only for firm matches. Clone size, where shown, is once, few, many, or a class for clones that have expanded.

-	TRBV28	-	TRBJ1-2	CASSTNRALNYGYTF	TGTGCCAGCAGCACCAACAGGGCTCTTAACTATGGCTACACCTTC
-	TRBV10-3	-	TRBJ1-1	CASEVEPGHLNTEAFF	TGTGCCTCCGAGGTCGAACCGGGACACCTTAACACTGAAGCTTTCTTT
-	TRBV27	TRBD1	TRBJ2-7	CASSLSPGTGVTYEQYF	TGTGCCAGCAGTTTATCACCCGGGACAGGGGTTACCTACGAGCAGTACTTC
-	TRBV9	TRBD1	TRBJ2-7	CASSVGTGVSYEQYF	TGTGCCAGCAGCGTAGGGACAGGAGTCTCCTACGAGCAGTACTTC
-	TRBV4-1	-	TRBJ2-7	CASSPGSPGQYF	TGCGCCAGCAGCCCCGGGAGCCCCGGGCAGTACTTC
-	TRBV2	-	TRBJ2-4	CASSENLQKTQYF	TGTGCCAGCAGTGAAAATCTTCAAAAAACTCAGTACTTC
-	TRBV9	-	TRBJ2-7	CASGLGTYEQYF	TGTGCCAGCGGGCTTGGGACCTACGAGCAGTACTTC
-	TRBV19	-	TRBJ2-1	CASSIPGLHNNEQFF	TGTGCCAGTAGTATTCCTGGACTCCATAACAATGAGCAGTTCTTC
-	TRBV6-6	-	TRBJ2-3	CASRDPNPRGTDTQYF	TGTGCCAGCAGAGACCCCAATCCCCGCGGCACAGATACGCAGTATTTT
-	TRBV27	TRBD2	TRBJ2-7	CAAASGPTYEQYF	TGTGCCGCTGCTAGCGGTCCAACCTACGAGCAGTACTTC
few	TRBV4-2	-	TRBJ1-1	CASSQVGDTEAFF	TGTGCCAGCAGCCAAGTGGGGGACACTGAAGCTTTCTTT